The next 20 T cell receptor beta chains were all read from a single sample in a study of blood T cell repertoires in COVID-19. Only in-frame clones appear in the TCRdb table, and some are missing; sequencing was by immunoSEQ multiplex PCR. The sample consists of fewer than 250,000 clones, around nine tenths of them appearing once. The sample consisted of peripheral blood. These receptors were obtained from a young man with COVID-19, enrolled during active disease.

The chain links TRBV4-1 to TRBJ2-1, with D tentatively TRBD2 (5 bases). Germline assignment: CDR1 MGHRA and CDR2 YSYEKL. Trimming cost V 1 base and J 0 bases, with 7 bases left between them. There are 15 residues in the CDR3. CDR3 DNA sequence: TGCGCCAGCAGCCAAGGGACTTCCTCCTACAATGAGCAGTTCTTC. Residues: CASSQGTSSYNEQFF.

This chain uses TRBV6-5 with TRBJ1-2; perhaps TRBD1 as D (5 bases). The CDR3 runs to 15 residues. V dropped 6 bases and J dropped 2 bases, with 16 bases sitting between them. Germline values: CDR1 MNHEY, CDR2 SVGAGI. CDR3 DNA sequence: TGTGCCAGCAGCCGGGAAGGGGCGGGGAACTATGGCTACACCTTC. Its translation: CASSREGAGNYGYTF.

V is TRBV29-1 and J is TRBJ2-4; D may be TRBD1 (6 bases). V was cut by 1 base and J by 0 bases, with 10 bases left in between. Per the germline V gene, CDR1 is SQVTM and CDR2 is ANQGSEA. The CDR3 has 15 amino acids. CDR3 sequence: CSVEVGALAKNIQYF. The CDR3 nucleotides read TGCAGCGTTGAAGTGGGGGCGTTAGCCAAAAACATTCAGTACTTC. The full variable domain, its missing parts supplied by reference TRBV29-1 and TRBJ2-4, is SAVISQKPSRDICQRGTSLTIQCQVDSQVTMMFWYRQQPGQSLTLIATANQGSEATYESGFVIDKFPISRPNLTFSTLTVSNMSPEDSSIYLCSVEVGALAKNIQYFGAGTRLSVL.

This rearrangement joins TRBV7-9 to TRBJ1-4, with 7 bases lining up with TRBD1. CDR3 size: 15 residues. Germline V gene sequence: CDR1 SEHNR, CDR2 FQNEAQ (reference sequence). Unmatched junction bases numbered 9, after V lost 5 bases and J lost 6 bases. CDR3 bases: TGTGCCAGCAGCGAAGAGGGGGCAGGAGATGAAAAACTGTTTTTT. It codes for CASSEEGAGDEKLFF.

V and J are TRBV19 and TRBJ1-1; a possible D gene is TRBD1 (6 bases). CDR3 length equals 15 residues. The germline gives CDR1 LNHDA, CDR2 SQIVND (reference sequence). Trimming pared 0 bases from V and 3 bases from J, leaving 11 bases between. CDR3: CASSIDLQGYTEAFF. In nucleotides, the CDR3 is TGTGCCAGTAGTATAGACCTACAGGGTTACACTGAAGCTTTCTTT.

This chain uses TRBV15 with TRBJ1-1; D possibly corresponds to TRBD1 (5 bases). The CDR3 sequence is 14 residues long. In germline, CDR1 is LNHNV, CDR2 YYDKDF (reference sequence). V was pared by 7 bases and J by 1 base, with 13 bases between. The DNA of the CDR3 is TGTGCCACCAAGGAGGGACGGACGAACACTGAAGCTTTCTTT. Translation: CATKEGRTNTEAFF.

The V and J genes are TRBV12-3 or TRBV12-4 and TRBJ1-1; no firm D call. This CDR3 has 12 amino acids. V dropped 2 bases and J dropped 4 bases, with 5 bases sitting between them. The CDR3 DNA reads TGTGCCAGCAGTTTATCGTTCACTGAAGCTTTCTTT. As protein: CASSLSFTEAFF.

This chain connects TRBV3-1 (or the pseudogene TRBV3-2) to TRBJ1-2; a possible D gene is TRBD1 (6 bases). V was pared by 4 bases and J by 3 bases, with 9 bases between. Germline V gives CDR1 LGHDT, CDR2 YNNKEL (reference sequence). The CDR3 sequence is 13 residues long. The DNA for the CDR3 is TGTGCCAGCAGCCCGCACAGGGACTATGGCTACACCTTC. Protein: CASSPHRDYGYTF.

The CDR3 loop is CASSPVGTSRSYGYTF. The CDR3 DNA follows: TGTGCCAGCTCACCCGTCGGGACATCGAGAAGCTATGGCTACACCTTC. This chain uses TRBV18 with TRBJ1-2, with D perhaps TRBD1 (6 bases). Per the germline V gene, CDR1 is KGHSH and CDR2 is LQKENI. The CDR3 sequence is 16 residues long. Trimming left V 3 bases short and J 4 bases short, with 18 bases between.

This clone was found many times. V and J are TRBV2 and TRBJ2-7; D is unclear. Germline V lookup: CDR1 SNHLY, CDR2 FYNNEI. The V end lost 4 bases, the J end lost 5 bases, and 12 bases lay between the germline ends. The CDR3 sequence is 13 residues long. The DNA for the CDR3 is TGTGCCAGCAGTGTTAACAGTTTCGACGAGCAGTACTTC. As protein: CASSVNSFDEQYF.

On this clone itself: Different DNA sequences within this sample yield the same CDR3. The rearrangement uses TRBV18 and TRBJ2-7, with 10 bases matching TRBD1. Germline loops: CDR1 KGHSH, CDR2 LQKENI. CDR3 length equals 14 residues. V was pared by 3 bases and J by 2 bases, with 1 base of the junction left unmatched. In DNA, the CDR3 is TGTGCCAGCTCACCGGGACAGGGGCCCTACGAGCAGTACTTC. As protein: CASSPGQGPYEQYF.

The chain carries TRBV11-2 and TRBJ2-6, with D possibly matching TRBD2 (6 bases). V was pared by 2 bases and J by 0 bases, with 11 bases between. The CDR3 consists of 17 residues. In germline, CDR1 is SGHAT, CDR2 FQNNGV. CDR3 sequence reads: CASSLQGLYSGANVLTF. Written as DNA, the CDR3 is TGTGCCAGCAGCTTACAGGGACTCTACTCTGGGGCCAACGTCCTGACTTTC.

DNA for the CDR3: TGTGCTAGTGGTTTTCTCGGGGGTAGAGAGCCGGGTGAAGCTTTCTTT. Its protein is CASGFLGGREPGEAFF. The genes are TRBV12-5 and TRBJ1-1; D is perhaps TRBD1 (5 bases). This CDR3 has 16 residues. V lost 3 bases and J 7 bases, leaving 21 bases between the germline ends. The germline V gene encodes CDR1 LGHNT and CDR2 FRNRAP. Complete variable domain (other parts from reference TRBV12-5 and TRBJ1-1): DARVTQTPRHKVTEMGQEVTMRCQPILGHNTVFWYRQTMMQGLELLAYFRNRAPLDDSGMPKDRFSAEMPDATLATLKIQPSEPRDSAVYFCASGFLGGREPGEAFFGQGTRLTVV.

The V and J genes are TRBV4-1 and TRBJ1-1; 11 nucleotides agree with TRBD1. From germline, CDR1 is MGHRA and CDR2 YSYEKL. The CDR3 is made up of 18 amino acids. J lost 1 base, V lost 2 bases, and 9 bases had no gene match. The CDR3 DNA reads as TGCGCCAGCAGCCAAACCGGGACAGGGGGTGAAAGGAACACTGAAGCTTTCTTT. It specifies CASSQTGTGGERNTEAFF.

This sequence joins TRBV19 and TRBJ1-3; TRBD1 aligns across 8 bases. The germline V gene encodes CDR1 LNHDA and CDR2 SQIVND (reference sequence). The CDR3 is 14 residues long. With V trimmed by 6 bases and J by 2 bases, 3 bases remained unmatched. In DNA, the CDR3 is TGTGCCAGTAGCCCGACAGGGGCTGGAAACACCATATATTTT. Protein product: CASSPTGAGNTIYF.

This chain joins TRBV28 and TRBJ1-6, with D tentatively TRBD1 (6 bases). CDR3 length: 16 residues. From germline, CDR1 is MDHEN and CDR2 SYDVKM. Trimming cost V 5 bases and J 11 bases, with 22 bases left between them. CDR3 loop: CASSETGTLISPPLHF. The CDR3 region has the DNA TGTGCCAGCAGTGAGACAGGAACCCTCATATCTCCACCCCTCCACTTT.

The chain couples TRBV7-2 to TRBJ1-1; 9 nucleotides agree with TRBD1. The CDR3 covers 18 residues. Per germline, CDR1 SGHTA and CDR2 FQGNSA. After removal of 1 base from V and 6 bases from J, the junction contained 15 bases not matched to a gene. For the CDR3, the DNA is TGTGCCAGCAGCTTAGAAATAGGGTGGACAGGGGCGTCGGCTGAAGCTTTCTTT. Amino acid sequence: CASSLEIGWTGASAEAFF.

The rearrangement links TRBV7-9 to TRBJ2-3; D might be TRBD1 (5 bases). The germline V gene encodes CDR1 SEHNR and CDR2 FQNEAQ (reference sequence). The CDR3 runs to 15 residues. V lost 2 bases and J 0 bases, leaving 9 bases between the germline ends. CDR3 region: CASSLPRGSTDTQYF. The CDR3 DNA reads as TGTGCCAGCAGCTTACCAAGGGGTAGCACAGATACGCAGTATTTT.

This chain links TRBV29-1 with TRBJ1-2, with TRBD1 identical over 7 bases. Germline CDR1 is SQVTM and CDR2 is ANQGSEA. The ends lost 7 bases at V and 7 bases at J; junction bases unmatched: 6. The CDR3 sequence is 11 residues long. CDR3 nucleotide sequence: TGCAGCGGCGGGACAGAAACTGGCTACACCTTC. The encoded protein is CSGGTETGYTF.

This clone showed up just once. The chain recombines TRBV10-3 with TRBJ1-6; TRBD1 matches at 10 bases. This CDR3 is built from 13 residues. V lost 8 bases to trimming and J lost 5 bases; unmatched junction nucleotides: 0. CDR1 and CDR2 from the germline V gene are ENHRY and SYGVKD. CDR3 DNA sequence: TGTGCCATCGGGACAGGGGATAATTCACCCCTCCACTTT. It encodes CAIGTGDNSPLHF.